This T cell receptor beta chain is from a study of PD-L1 blockade in urothelial cancer. Points from the study as a whole: Durable benefit accompanied greater 3-week expansion of tumor-associated blood clones.

Germline V gene data show CDR1 as SGHRS and CDR2 as YFSETQ. The CDR3 spans 17 residues. Trimming cost V 5 bases and J 4 bases; bases outside gene matches: 8. Data came from immunoSEQ multiplex PCR; TCRdb stores just in-frame clones and leaves some out. The sample has around 34,000 clones, approximately 86% seen once. Time point in this sample: pretreatment peripheral blood. Regarding this clone: The antigen remains undetermined.

The material sequenced was PBMCs, taken around atezolizumab (anti-PD-L1) treatment. The chain joins TRBV5-1 to TRBJ2-1; TRBD2 matches 14 bases. This sequence was found in an elderly man with urothelial cancer. The CDR3 nucleotides read TGCGCCAGCAGTCCGGGACTAGCGGGAGCGATATACAATGAGCAGTTCTTC. Translation: CASSPGLAGAIYNEQFF. Variable domain in full (rest from reference TRBV5-1 and TRBJ2-1): KAGVTQTPRYLIKTRGQQVTLSCSPISGHRSVSWYQQTPGQGLQFLFEYFSETQRNKGNFPGRFSGRQFSNSRSEMNVSTLELGDSALYLCASSPGLAGAIYNEQFFGPGTRLTVL.